This T cell receptor (beta chain) was profiled in a study of cytomegalovirus exposure and HLA in healthy donors. Germline CDR1 reads MNHEY; CDR2 reads SVGAGI. J lost 5 bases, V lost 5 bases, and 6 bases had no gene match. This CDR3 comprises 15 residues. About this clone itself: Antigen unknown.

PCR employed 60 Vbeta and 13 Jbeta primers. TCRdb keeps only in-frame clones here, not all; method: immunoSEQ multiplex PCR. The top ten clones hold less than 2% of a sample with 150,000 to 200,000 clones, around 80% of them seen once. General observations from the study: Many donors carried some public TCRs, although rarity characterized most TCR sequences. As a later analysis revealed, most CMV-associated TCR beta chains appeared HLA-restricted. Versus the approximately 720-donor mean, an Asian-associated ancestry cluster reportedly showed fewer N-insertions in a later analysis.

The clonotype comes from a man aged 35 to 55 in good health and CMV-seronegative. Material for sequencing was PBMCs. V usage is TRBV6-5 and J usage is TRBJ2-7, with 13 positions matching TRBD2. Here the CDR3 DNA reads TGTGCCAGCAGTGTAGGGGGGACTAGCGGGAACGAGCAGTACTTC. Residues: CASSVGGTSGNEQYF.